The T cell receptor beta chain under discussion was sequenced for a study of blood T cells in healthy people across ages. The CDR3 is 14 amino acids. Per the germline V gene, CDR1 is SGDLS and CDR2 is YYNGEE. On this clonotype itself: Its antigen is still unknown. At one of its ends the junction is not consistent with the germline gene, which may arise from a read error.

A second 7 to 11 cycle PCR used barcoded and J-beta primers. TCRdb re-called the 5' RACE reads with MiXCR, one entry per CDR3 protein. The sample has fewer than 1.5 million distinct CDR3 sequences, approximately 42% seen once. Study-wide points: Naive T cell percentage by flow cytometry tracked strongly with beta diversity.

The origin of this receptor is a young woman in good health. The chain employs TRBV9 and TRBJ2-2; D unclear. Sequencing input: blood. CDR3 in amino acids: CASSYWTNIGELFF. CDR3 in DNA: TGTGCCAGCAGCTATTGGACGAACATCGGGGAGCTGTTTTTT.